The subject of this entry is one T cell receptor (beta chain). Antigen: not known. Included in the TCR beta cDNA libraries were unique molecular identifiers. TCRdb re-called the PCR reads with MiXCR, one entry per CDR3 protein. The sample lists about 770,000 distinct CDR3 sequences, 35% to 55% occurring once. These data belong to a study of post-analysis software for immune sequencing data. The CDR3 loop spans 16 amino acids. CDR1 and CDR2 (germline): SGHRS, YFSETQ. V was cut by 5 bases and J by 2 bases, with 17 bases left in between. Study-wide findings and caveats: Diversity measured as normalized Chao1 was significantly lower in multiple sclerosis patients than in controls. Comparison of patients with controls showed five or six TRBV segments more frequent in patients, TRBV5-6, TRBV5-1 and TRBV20-1 among them.

The clonotype was recovered from a girl aged 10 to 17 with multiple sclerosis. The chain couples TRBV5-1 to TRBJ2-1, with D possibly TRBD2 on 6 matching bases. The sequencing input was blood. The CDR3, as DNA: TGCGCCAGCAGGGGAGTTGGAGGGCTAGCCTACAATGAGCAGTTCTTC. The encoded protein is CASRGVGGLAYNEQFF.